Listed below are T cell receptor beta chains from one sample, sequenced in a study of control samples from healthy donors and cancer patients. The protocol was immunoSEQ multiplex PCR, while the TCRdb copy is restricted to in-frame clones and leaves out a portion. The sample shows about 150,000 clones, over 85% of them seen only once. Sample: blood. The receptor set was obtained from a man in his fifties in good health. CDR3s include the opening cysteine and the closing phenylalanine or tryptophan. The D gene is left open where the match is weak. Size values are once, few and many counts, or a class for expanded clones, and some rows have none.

TGTGCCAGCAGCCGACCGGACAGCTTTAGGGATGAGCAGTTCTTC	CASSRPDSFRDEQFF	.	TRBJ2-1	TRBV7-9	.
TGCAGCGTTGTTGAGGGGGGCACCTACAATGAGCAGTTCTTC	CSVVEGGTYNEQFF	.	TRBJ2-1	TRBV29-1	.
TGCGCCAGCAGCCAGGGCGGGAATGCCTACGAGCAGTACTTC	CASSQGGNAYEQYF	.	TRBJ2-7	TRBV4-1	.
TGTGCCAGCAGCTTAAATGAGGGGGCGATCGAGCAGTACTTC	CASSLNEGAIEQYF	TRBD1	TRBJ2-7	TRBV11-2	.
TGTGCCAGCAGCGCCGCCCGACAGGGGAGAGGGGCCAACGTCCTGACTTTC	CASSAARQGRGANVLTF	TRBD1	TRBJ2-6	TRBV9	.
TGCGCCAGCAGCCACCCTTCTTGGAAAAGGGGGCGGGAGCAGCCCCAGCATTTT	CASSHPSWKRGREQPQHF	TRBD1	TRBJ1-5	TRBV4-1	.
TGCAGCGTCGGAATGGGGTCCCTCGGGCAGCCCCAGCATTTT	CSVGMGSLGQPQHF	.	TRBJ1-5	TRBV29-1	.
TGCGCCAGCTCGGACAGGAGCAACACCGGGGAGCTGTTTTTT	CASSDRSNTGELFF	TRBD1	TRBJ2-2	TRBV5-1	.
TGTGCCAGTAGATGGGGGCCTTCAACTTACGAGCAGTACTTC	CASRWGPSTYEQYF	.	TRBJ2-7	TRBV19	.
TGTGCCTGGACCACAGGGGTTGACACTGAAGCTTTCTTT	CAWTTGVDTEAFF	TRBD1	TRBJ1-1	TRBV30	.
TGTGCCAGCTCACCACCTATGGATGAAAAACTGTTTTTT	CASSPPMDEKLFF	.	TRBJ1-4	TRBV18	.
TGTGCCAGTTTCCCTGGGACGTACTTGAACACTGAAGCTTTCTTT	CASFPGTYLNTEAFF	.	TRBJ1-1	TRBV19	.
TGTGCCAGCTCGGCAGGGATCCCCTACGAGCAGTACTTC	CASSAGIPYEQYF	.	TRBJ2-7	TRBV3-1/TRBV3-2	.
TGTGCCAGTAGTGTGACAGGGGGCGGGTACGAGCAGTACTTC	CASSVTGGGYEQYF	TRBD1	TRBJ2-7	TRBV19	.
TGTGCCAGCAGCTTAGGGACTAGCGGGAGGCGGGAGCAGTACTTC	CASSLGTSGRREQYF	TRBD2	TRBJ2-7	TRBV7-2	.
TGTGCCAGCAGCTTCGGCGACAGGGTACAGGAAAAACTGTTTTTT	CASSFGDRVQEKLFF	TRBD1	TRBJ1-4	TRBV11-2	.
TGTGCCAGCAGCTTAGGCGGGAAAGAGACCCAGTACTTC	CASSLGGKETQYF	.	TRBJ2-5	TRBV7-9	.
TGTGCCAGCAGTGACGGTGGGGCGGGAGGAGTCTACGAGCAGTACTTC	CASSDGGAGGVYEQYF	TRBD2	TRBJ2-7	TRBV7-9	.
TGTGCCAGCAGTCCGGGAGTGATAGCGGGTATTTACAATGAGCAGTTCTTC	CASSPGVIAGIYNEQFF	TRBD2	TRBJ2-1	TRBV7-6	.
TGTGCCAGGACCGGGACAGGGGGGCAAGAGACCCAGTACTTC	CARTGTGGQETQYF	TRBD1	TRBJ2-5	TRBV2	.
TGTGCCATCAGTGAGTCGCGTACAGCTGGGGCCAACGTCCTGACTTTC	CAISESRTAGANVLTF	.	TRBJ2-6	TRBV10-3	.
TGTGCCAGCAGCGTCTTTAGCGGGACGGTAGATACGCAGTATTTT	CASSVFSGTVDTQYF	TRBD2	TRBJ2-3	TRBV9	.
TGTGCCAGCAGTTCAAACCTAGCGGGAGAACCCGGGCTCTTCACAGATACGCAGTATTTT	CASSSNLAGEPGLFTDTQYF	TRBD2	TRBJ2-3	TRBV27	.
TGTGCCAGCAGTTACGGTAAGCTCGACTACGAGCAGTACTTC	CASSYGKLDYEQYF	.	TRBJ2-7	TRBV6-6	.
TGTGCCAGCAGCCTATCCTCCCGACAGGGGGCAAATTCACCCCTCCACTTT	CASSLSSRQGANSPLHF	TRBD1	TRBJ1-6	TRBV7-2	once
TGCGCCAGCAAGGGGAGCAATCAGCCCCAGCATTTT	CASKGSNQPQHF	.	TRBJ1-5	TRBV10-2	once
TGTGCCAGCAGCCAAGGGGACGGGGGTAGCGGGGAGCTGTTTTTT	CASSQGDGGSGELFF	.	TRBJ2-2	TRBV3-1/TRBV3-2	.
TGTGCCACCACTAGCGGCCTTTTAGATACGCAGTATTTT	CATTSGLLDTQYF	TRBD2	TRBJ2-3	TRBV24-1	.
TGTGCCAGCAGCGTAGCTACCCAGGGCCTGTTCTTC	CASSVATQGLFF	.	TRBJ2-1	TRBV9	.
TGTGCCACCACGGAGGGACAGGGGAACACTGAAGCTTTCTTT	CATTEGQGNTEAFF	TRBD1	TRBJ1-1	TRBV19	few
TGTGCCAGCAGCTCGGGACTAGCGGCTAGCTCCTACAATGAGCAGTTCTTC	CASSSGLAASSYNEQFF	TRBD2	TRBJ2-1	TRBV5-5	.
TGTGCCAGCAGCCCAGGACTAGCGGGAGAGCAGTACTTC	CASSPGLAGEQYF	TRBD2	TRBJ2-7	TRBV7-2	.
TGTGCCAGCGGCGCGGGGGGAATGGCTGAAGCTTTCTTT	CASGAGGMAEAFF	.	TRBJ1-1	TRBV9	.
TGTGCCAGCAACCTTAGCGGGAGCGAGACCCAGTACTTC	CASNLSGSETQYF	TRBD2	TRBJ2-5	TRBV6-5	.
TGCAGCGCCGCAGACGGGACAGGCAGGAATGAAAAACTGTTTTTT	CSAADGTGRNEKLFF	TRBD1	TRBJ1-4	TRBV29-1	.
TGTGCCAGCGCCCAGACTTATTCCGACAGGGAGAATCAGCCCCAGCATTTT	CASAQTYSDRENQPQHF	TRBD1	TRBJ1-5	TRBV27	.
TGCGCCAGCACCAGCGGGAGAGGAGGAGAGACCCAGTACTTC	CASTSGRGGETQYF	TRBD2	TRBJ2-5	TRBV10-2	.
TGCGCCAGCAGTGGTCCGGGACAGGGAGAAAAACTGTTTTTT	CASSGPGQGEKLFF	TRBD1	TRBJ1-4	TRBV10-2	.
TGCAGTGCTCCCCGGGACACCGAAGCTTTCTTT	CSAPRDTEAFF	.	TRBJ1-1	TRBV20-1	.
TGTGCCAGCAGCTTGGACCTGGACAGGGTGAACGGGGAGCTGTTTTTT	CASSLDLDRVNGELFF	TRBD1	TRBJ2-2	TRBV5-8	.
TGTGCCAGCAACCTCAGGGGGAGTACCTATAATTCACCCCTCCACTTT	CASNLRGSTYNSPLHF	TRBD1	TRBJ1-6	TRBV3-1/TRBV3-2	.
TGCGCCAGCAGTGAGTCCCAGGGGACCTACGAGCAGTACTTC	CASSESQGTYEQYF	.	TRBJ2-7	TRBV10-1	.
TGTGCCAGCAGTGGGGGTTTCGGAGCTTTCTTT	CASSGGFGAFF	.	TRBJ1-1	TRBV25-1	.
TGTGCCAGCAGCGCCACCGGGACTGGACAAGAGACCCAGTACTTC	CASSATGTGQETQYF	.	TRBJ2-5	TRBV9	.
TGCGCCAGCAGCTCAACGGGGACGCGGAAGGGATACAATGAGCAGTTCTTC	CASSSTGTRKGYNEQFF	.	TRBJ2-1	TRBV5-1	.
TGTGCCAGCAGTGAAAGGACAGCCCGTCGGATTTCACCCCTCCACTTT	CASSERTARRISPLHF	.	TRBJ1-6	TRBV6-1	.
TGTGCCAGCAGTCCCCTGAGCGACGACTCTTACGAGCAGTACTTC	CASSPLSDDSYEQYF	.	TRBJ2-7	TRBV6-2/TRBV6-3	.
TGTGCCAGCATTAAAGGACTAGCGGATAACACCGGGGAGCTGTTTTTT	CASIKGLADNTGELFF	TRBD2	TRBJ2-2	TRBV6-7	.
TGTGCCAGCAGCTTGGTTCCCAATCTAGCCAAAAACATTCAGTACTTC	CASSLVPNLAKNIQYF	.	TRBJ2-4	TRBV11-2	.
TGCGCCAGCAGCCAAGCAGAGTACCAAGAGACCCAGTACTTC	CASSQAEYQETQYF	.	TRBJ2-5	TRBV4-1	.
TGCAGTGCTAGTAGGCCTAGCGGGAGTGGCCGTCAGTACTTC	CSASRPSGSGRQYF	TRBD2	TRBJ2-4	TRBV20-1	.
TGTGCCAGCAGTACTTCTCGGACCAGCGGGACCCAGTACTTC	CASSTSRTSGTQYF	.	TRBJ2-5	TRBV28	.
TGTGCCAGTAGTATATCGGACCGAAACACCATATATTTT	CASSISDRNTIYF	.	TRBJ1-3	TRBV19	.
TGTGCCAGCAGCTTAGATATCTACCGGGACGAAGGATACTCTGGAAACACCATATATTTT	CASSLDIYRDEGYSGNTIYF	.	TRBJ1-3	TRBV11-2	.